The clone carrying this T cell receptor (beta chain) was observed a single time. Antigen specificity is unknown. This entry comes from a study of T cells after posttransplantation cyclophosphamide. Study-level findings and limits: Recipient CMV seropositivity and CMV reactivation strongly tracked TRB clonality. TRB overlap between skin or GI tissue T cells and blood was limited. Donor-recipient repertoire similarity was low at 1-2 months, rising over year one.

Sequencing was performed with immunoSEQ multiplex PCR; in TCRdb, only in-frame clones are kept and a portion is missing. This table holds 66,000 or so clones, approximately 92% found once. The related graft donor's blood sample was taken on the day of bone marrow donation. Germline CDR1 SGHDT, CDR2 YYEEEE. V dropped 4 bases and J dropped 5 bases, with 15 bases sitting between them. The CDR3 loop spans 14 amino acids. This chain links TRBV5-6 with TRBJ2-5; possible D gene TRBD2, 5 bases. Sequencing was carried out using PBMCs. This clonotype originated in a woman aged 25-40 years in good health and a related stem cell transplant donor. CDR3 nucleotide sequence: TGTGCCAGCAGCCCCGGTCCATCGGGGGAGACCCAGTACTTC. The encoded protein is CASSPGPSGETQYF.